The 30 T cell receptor beta chains in this list originate from one sample, sequenced in a study of shared clonotypes between healthy human individuals. Terminally differentiated effector memory CD45RA+ cells were left out of the naive CD8 fraction, which was CD45RO-negative and positively selected for CCR7. Produced via immunoSEQ multiplex PCR; TCRdb's table is partial and in-frame only. In the table there are about 2 million clones, about 95% of which are singletons. Sequencing was performed on naive CD8+ T cells sorted from blood. These receptors came from a man aged 18 to 29 in good health.

Note on this clone: The same CDR3 arises from other DNA sequences in this sample as well. The chain recombines TRBV19 with TRBJ2-7; D possibly corresponds to TRBD1 (5 bases). This CDR3 spans 14 amino acids. The germline gives CDR1 LNHDA, CDR2 SQIVND (reference sequence). V was shortened by 1 base and J by 2 bases, with 9 bases between the two germline ends. DNA for the CDR3: TGTGCCAGTAGTATAGGACCAGGGACCTACGAGCAGTACTTC. This gives the protein CASSIGPGTYEQYF.

Notes on this clone: The identical CDR3 is also encoded by other nucleotide sequences in the sample. The CDR3 loop is CASSSTSGSADTQYF. CDR3 nucleotide sequence: TGTGCCAGCAGCTCGACTAGCGGGAGCGCAGATACGCAGTATTTT. The V gene is TRBV6-5, the J gene TRBJ2-3; 12 bases are shared with TRBD2. The germline V gene encodes CDR1 MNHEY and CDR2 SVGAGI. The CDR3 spans 15 residues. The junction had 5 bases not matched to a gene; V was cut back by 6 bases and J by 4 bases.

Of note for this clone: Other DNA sequences in the same sample also yield this CDR3. The chain recombines TRBV6-5 with TRBJ1-1; D gene ambiguous. From germline, CDR1 is MNHEY and CDR2 SVGAGI. Trimming stripped 2 bases from V and 4 bases from J, with 8 bases between. CDR3 length equals 13 residues. The CDR3 loop reads CASSYREGTEAFF. The CDR3 DNA sequence: TGTGCCAGCAGTTACAGGGAAGGCACTGAAGCTTTCTTT.

Note on this clone: The identical CDR3 is also encoded by other nucleotide sequences in the sample. J is TRBJ2-7 and V is TRBV19, with 11 bases matching TRBD2. The germline CDR1 and CDR2 sequences are LNHDA and SQIVND (reference sequence). The CDR3 has 15 amino acids. V lost 3 bases, J lost 1 base, and 2 bases stayed unmatched. This chain's CDR3 is CASSMGLAASYEQYF. The CDR3 nucleotides are TGTGCCAGTAGTATGGGACTAGCGGCATCCTACGAGCAGTACTTC.

The CDR3 DNA sequence: TGCGCCAGCAGCCAAGAAGTGACGGGGGCTGGGGCCAACGTCCTGACTTTC. Protein: CASSQEVTGAGANVLTF. V and J are TRBV4-1 and TRBJ2-6; D perhaps matches TRBD2 (6 bases). V lost 0 bases to trimming and J lost 2 bases, with 11 bases between them. Germline values: CDR1 MGHRA, CDR2 YSYEKL. This CDR3 has 17 amino acids.

The chain uses TRBV7-9 and TRBJ2-2; D is perhaps TRBD2 (6 bases). V was shortened by 4 bases and J by 7 bases, with 10 bases between the two germline ends. Germline V gene lookup returns CDR1 SEHNR and CDR2 FQNEAQ (reference sequence). The CDR3 is 13 amino acids. The CDR3 spells CASSSIGGGELFF. The CDR3 DNA reads as TGTGCCAGCAGCTCCATCGGGGGCGGGGAGCTGTTTTTT.

This rearrangement joins TRBV6-1 to TRBJ2-7, with D unresolved. Germline CDR1 and CDR2: MNHNS and SASEGT. The CDR3 totals 15 residues. Trimming cost V 1 base and J 1 base, with 11 bases left between them. The CDR3 region is CASSEGAAGSYEQYF. The CDR3 DNA reads TGTGCCAGCAGTGAAGGAGCAGCCGGGTCCTACGAGCAGTACTTC.

V gene TRBV11-2 combines with J gene TRBJ2-3, with 8 bases fitting TRBD2. The germline gives CDR1 SGHAT, CDR2 FQNNGV. There are 16 residues in the CDR3. Unmatched junction bases numbered 9, after V lost 1 base and J lost 6 bases. The CDR3 reads CASSLVRGGRPDTQYF. The CDR3, as DNA: TGTGCCAGCAGCTTAGTTCGCGGGGGGCGACCGGATACGCAGTATTTT.

This chain uses TRBV27 with TRBJ2-7; no definite D call. CDR1 is MNHEY and CDR2 is SMNVEV in the germline V gene (reference sequence). Trimming left V 2 bases short and J 3 bases short, with 14 bases between. CDR3 length: 15 residues. CDR3: CASSLKGLSGYEQYF. The CDR3 nucleotides read TGTGCCAGCAGTTTAAAGGGCCTATCGGGCTACGAGCAGTACTTC.

The gene calls are TRBV27 and TRBJ1-6, with D perhaps matching TRBD1 (6 bases). The CDR3 runs 14 residues. Trimming left V 3 bases short and J 10 bases short, with 13 bases between. CDR1 and CDR2 from the germline V gene are MNHEY and SMNVEV (reference sequence). CDR3 coding DNA: TGTGCCAGCAGTTTGGAAGCAACAGGGTCACCCCTCCACTTT. This translates into CASSLEATGSPLHF.

The chain has TRBV2 and TRBJ2-7; possibly TRBD1 for D (5 bases). Germline V gene lookup returns CDR1 SNHLY and CDR2 FYNNEI. V lost 7 bases, J lost 5 bases, and 15 bases lay in between. The length of the CDR3 is 13 residues. The CDR3 spells CASTPGLYDEQYF. In nucleotides, the CDR3 is TGTGCCAGCACTCCAGGGTTGTACGACGAGCAGTACTTC. Looking up the rest from reference TRBV2 and TRBJ2-7 gives the full variable domain: EPEVTQTPSHQVTQMGQEVILRCVPISNHLYFYWYRQILGQKVEFLVSFYNNEISEKSEIFDDQFSVERPDGSNFTLKIRSTKLEDSAMYFCASTPGLYDEQYFGPGTRLTVT.

This rearrangement joins TRBV13 to TRBJ2-1, with D possibly matching TRBD2 (5 bases). V was pared by 5 bases and J by 6 bases, with 20 bases between. In germline, CDR1 is PRHDT, CDR2 FYEKMQ (reference sequence). This CDR3 contains 16 residues. CDR3: CASSSERDGRGNEQFF. CDR3 nucleotide sequence: TGTGCCAGCAGCAGTGAACGGGATGGACGTGGCAATGAGCAGTTCTTC.

The chain links TRBV9 to TRBJ2-1; TRBD2 matches at 8 bases. The CDR3 loop spans 16 amino acids. J lost 8 bases, V lost 3 bases, and 13 bases had no gene match. Germline-derived CDR1 and CDR2 are SGDLS and YYNGEE. The CDR3 DNA is TGTGCCAGCAGCGAGGGAGGGAGCGGGGGCCCCGATGAGCAGTTCTTC. Protein sequence: CASSEGGSGGPDEQFF.

J is TRBJ1-1 and V is TRBV5-1; 10 bases are shared with TRBD1. Germline values: CDR1 SGHRS, CDR2 YFSETQ. CDR3 length: 18 amino acids. Unmatched junction bases numbered 9, after V lost 0 bases and J lost 1 base. The CDR3 region has the DNA TGCGCCAGCAGCTTGGATCCCGGGACAGGGGTTCAGAACACTGAAGCTTTCTTT. It translates to CASSLDPGTGVQNTEAFF.

The chain couples TRBV10-3 to TRBJ2-1; D is unclear. This CDR3 region has 12 residues. Germline V gives CDR1 ENHRY, CDR2 SYGVKD. V lost 10 bases, J lost 5 bases, and 12 bases lay in between. The CDR3 DNA reads TGTGCCACCTTCTCCGGACACAATGAGCAGTTCTTC. This gives the protein CATFSGHNEQFF.

The gene calls are TRBV10-1 and TRBJ1-2; 8 nucleotides agree with TRBD1. CDR3 length equals 15 residues. The trim removed 0 bases at V and 8 bases at J, leaving 8 bases unmatched. CDR1 is WNHNN, CDR2 SYGVQD, per germline (reference sequence). The CDR3 spells CASSESWTGSYGYTF. In DNA form, the CDR3 reads TGCGCCAGCAGTGAGTCTTGGACAGGGTCGTACGGCTACACCTTC.

The chain links TRBV14 to TRBJ2-3, with 7 nucleotides matching TRBD2. Germline CDR1 reads SGHDN; CDR2 reads FVKESK. The CDR3 runs to 15 residues. Trimming at V came to 4 bases and at J to 0 bases, leaving 4 bases not matched to a gene. The CDR3 here is CASSPGLVSTDTQYF. CDR3 nucleotide sequence: TGTGCCAGCAGCCCTGGACTAGTTAGCACAGATACGCAGTATTTT.

This chain connects TRBV9 to TRBJ2-1; the D gene is possibly TRBD2 (6 bases). V shed 6 bases and J shed 2 bases, with 15 bases lying between them. The germline CDR1 and CDR2 sequences are SGDLS and YYNGEE. The CDR3 has 15 residues. The CDR3 loop is CASTLGGATYNEQFF. Written as DNA, the CDR3 is TGTGCCAGCACCCTTGGCGGGGCAACCTACAATGAGCAGTTCTTC. The full variable domain, completed using reference TRBV9 and TRBJ2-1, is DSGVTQTPKHLITATGQRVTLRCSPRSGDLSVYWYQQSLDQGLQFLIQYYNGEERAKGNILERFSAQQFPDLHSELNLSSLELGDSALYFCASTLGGATYNEQFFGPGTRLTVL.

This chain joins TRBV11-2 and TRBJ2-7; D is possibly TRBD1 or TRBD2 (5 bases each). V gave up 5 bases and J gave up 0 bases, with 14 bases separating them. The length of the CDR3 is 15 residues. Germline assignment: CDR1 SGHAT and CDR2 FQNNGV. CDR3 amino acids: CASSVRDLSSYEQYF. In nucleotides, the CDR3 is TGTGCCAGCAGCGTTCGGGACCTGAGCTCCTACGAGCAGTACTTC. The whole variable domain, filled in from reference TRBV11-2 and TRBJ2-7, reads EAGVAQSPRYKIIEKRQSVAFWCNPISGHATLYWYQQILGQGPKLLIQFQNNGVVDDSQLPKDRFSAERLKGVDSTLKIQPAKLEDSAVYLCASSVRDLSSYEQYFGPGTRLTVT.

The chain uses TRBV5-1 and TRBJ2-3, with 10 bases aligning to TRBD1. This CDR3 region has 14 residues. Unmatched junction bases numbered 4, after V lost 3 bases and J lost 6 bases. Germline lookup yields CDR1 SGHRS and CDR2 YFSETQ. The CDR3 DNA reads as TGCGCCAGCAGCTCCCGGGACAGGGGTGATACGCAGTATTTT. Translation: CASSSRDRGDTQYF.

A note on this clone: This sample also contains other DNA sequences that code for the same CDR3. The V and J genes are TRBV6-5 and TRBJ2-7; TRBD1 matches 10 bases. Germline-derived CDR1 and CDR2 are MNHEY and SVGAGI. The CDR3 is made up of 15 amino acids. With 2 bases clipped from V and 2 bases from J, the junction kept 3 bases outside the gene matches. CDR3 loop: CASSYNGQGAYEQYF. CDR3 DNA sequence: TGTGCCAGCAGTTACAACGGACAGGGGGCCTACGAGCAGTACTTC.

This chain joins TRBV27 and TRBJ1-1, with D possibly TRBD1 on 6 matching bases. Trimming left V 6 bases short and J 1 base short, with 12 bases between. The germline CDR1 and CDR2 sequences are MNHEY and SMNVEV (reference sequence). The CDR3 has 14 amino acids. This CDR3 reads CASSSQGTNTEAFF. CDR3 DNA: TGTGCCAGCAGCTCACAGGGAACGAACACTGAAGCTTTCTTT.

CDR3 region: CASSLARGTGSYEQYF. In DNA, the CDR3 is TGCGCCAGCAGCTTGGCTAGGGGAACAGGCTCCTACGAGCAGTACTTC. The chain combines TRBV5-1 with TRBJ2-7, with D perhaps matching TRBD1 (5 bases). Trimming took 0 bases from V and 0 from J, leaving 13 bases between them. This CDR3 contains 16 residues. Looked up from germline, CDR1 is SGHRS and CDR2 is YFSETQ. Full variable domain (remainder filled in from reference TRBV5-1 and TRBJ2-7): KAGVTQTPRYLIKTRGQQVTLSCSPISGHRSVSWYQQTPGQGLQFLFEYFSETQRNKGNFPGRFSGRQFSNSRSEMNVSTLELGDSALYLCASSLARGTGSYEQYFGPGTRLTVT.

The V gene is TRBV5-4, the J gene TRBJ2-7, with D perhaps matching TRBD2 (7 bases). The length of the CDR3 is 15 residues. The V end was cut by 0 bases, the J end by 2 bases, with 12 bases between. CDR1 is SGHNT and CDR2 is YYREEE in the germline V gene (reference sequence). The CDR3 coding sequence is TGTGCCAGCAGCTTGGCTTGGGGGGGCCCCTACGAGCAGTACTTC. Translation: CASSLAWGGPYEQYF.

This clone occurred once. The genes are TRBV7-9 and TRBJ1-6; TRBD1 might be the D (6 bases). This CDR3 region has 19 residues. The germline V gene encodes CDR1 SEHNR and CDR2 FQNEAQ (reference sequence). V was pared by 0 bases and J by 0 bases, with 15 bases between. CDR3 sequence reads: CASSLALNQGSSYNSPLHF. In nucleotides, the CDR3 is TGTGCCAGCAGCTTAGCGCTCAACCAGGGGAGCTCCTATAATTCACCCCTCCACTTT.

Remarks on this clone: The same CDR3 can be traced to other DNA sequences in this sample. V usage is TRBV6-5 and J usage is TRBJ2-7; unclear D gene. Deletions cut 0 bases from V and 7 bases from J, with 10 bases between. Germline assignment: CDR1 MNHEY and CDR2 SVGAGI. The CDR3 runs to 13 residues. CDR3 bases: TGTGCCAGCAGTTACTCTGGGGTGGGGGAGCAGTACTTC. Translated, it gives CASSYSGVGEQYF.

This clone was picked up one time. This sample includes further DNA sequences coding for the same CDR3. J is TRBJ2-1 and V is TRBV7-9; TRBD2 matches 9 bases. With 1 base clipped from V and 2 bases from J, the junction kept 3 bases outside the gene matches. The CDR3 runs 16 residues. Per the germline V gene, CDR1 is SEHNR and CDR2 is FQNEAQ (reference sequence). CDR3 DNA sequence: TGTGCCAGCAGCTTAGAAGCGGGGGGACCCTACAATGAGCAGTTCTTC. It encodes CASSLEAGGPYNEQFF.

The chain links TRBV5-1 to TRBJ1-3, with unresolved D. Trimming removed 4 bases from V and 0 bases from J, with 11 bases in between. CDR3 size: 15 residues. Germline V gene data show CDR1 as SGHRS and CDR2 as YFSETQ. The CDR3 region has the DNA TGCGCCAGCAGCCCGGACTGGAGCTCTGGAAACACCATATATTTT. This gives the protein CASSPDWSSGNTIYF.

The rearrangement uses TRBV7-9 and TRBJ2-5; TRBD1 is a possible D gene (6 bases). This CDR3 has 17 amino acids. The germline V gene encodes CDR1 SEHNR and CDR2 FQNEAQ (reference sequence). V lost 1 base and J 0 bases, leaving 15 bases between the germline ends. CDR3 coding DNA: TGTGCCAGCAGCTTAGTTGACAGGATAAAGTACCAAGAGACCCAGTACTTC. This encodes CASSLVDRIKYQETQYF.

The chain couples TRBV6-6 to TRBJ2-1; 7 nucleotides line up with TRBD1. This CDR3 comprises 12 residues. V gave up 8 bases and J gave up 6 bases; unmatched junction bases: 4. CDR1 and CDR2 from the germline V gene are MNHNY and SVGAGI (reference sequence). DNA of the CDR3: TGTGCCAGCCGACAGGGTACCAATGAGCAGTTCTTC. Amino acids: CASRQGTNEQFF.